This is a list of T cell receptor beta chains from one sample in a study of T cell responses to AZD1222 COVID-19 vaccine. Libraries were prepared by immunoSEQ multiplex PCR; TCRdb keeps only in-frame clonotypes and omits some of them. The repertoire consists of about 96,000 clones, with 89% occurring once and the leading ten covering roughly 1.5%. The input for sequencing was peripheral blood, taken on day 0 of AZD1222 vaccination. Receptors were obtained from an adult in good health. Each CDR3 is given with its conserved first and last residue. The order of the fields is clone size, V gene, J gene, D gene, CDR3 DNA, CDR3 protein. A D gene is named only where the DNA matches it firmly. Clone size is not always given. Where it is, it says once, few, many or a class for expanded clones.

abundance: NA
v_gene: TRBV7-8
j_gene: TRBJ1-3
d_gene: NA
CDR3nt: TGTGCCAGCAGCCTTCAGCAGGGAAACACCATATATTTT
CDR3aa: CASSLQQGNTIYF

abundance: once
v_gene: TRBV7-9
j_gene: TRBJ2-3
d_gene: TRBD2
CDR3nt: TGTGCCAGCAGTTTAGCGGGCGCACAAGGCCCGGCAGATACGCAGTATTTT
CDR3aa: CASSLAGAQGPADTQYF

abundance: NA
v_gene: TRBV5-1
j_gene: TRBJ2-7
d_gene: NA
CDR3nt: TGCGCCAGCAGCTTGGGGGGACAAGCCTACGAGCAGTACTTC
CDR3aa: CASSLGGQAYEQYF

abundance: NA
v_gene: TRBV19
j_gene: TRBJ2-1
d_gene: NA
CDR3nt: TGTGCCAGTAGTTCGGGTATAGCGTCTGAGCAGTTCTTC
CDR3aa: CASSSGIASEQFF

abundance: NA
v_gene: TRBV7-2
j_gene: TRBJ2-1
d_gene: NA
CDR3nt: TGTGCCAGCAGCTTACACGACAGTTTGAACAATGAGCAGTTCTTC
CDR3aa: CASSLHDSLNNEQFF

abundance: few
v_gene: TRBV15
j_gene: TRBJ1-1
d_gene: NA
CDR3nt: TGTGCCACCAGCAGAGGGAACACTGAAGCTTTCTTT
CDR3aa: CATSRGNTEAFF

abundance: NA
v_gene: TRBV27
j_gene: TRBJ1-1
d_gene: NA
CDR3nt: TGTGCCAGCAGTTGGACGGAGAACACTGAAGCTTTCTTT
CDR3aa: CASSWTENTEAFF

abundance: NA
v_gene: TRBV28
j_gene: TRBJ1-4
d_gene: NA
CDR3nt: TGTGCCAGCAGTTCCAGGAGGGTGGGGGAAAAACTGTTTTTT
CDR3aa: CASSSRRVGEKLFF

abundance: NA
v_gene: TRBV28
j_gene: TRBJ1-1
d_gene: NA
CDR3nt: TGTGCCAGCAGTTACAGTGTAACTGAAGCTTTCTTT
CDR3aa: CASSYSVTEAFF

abundance: NA
v_gene: TRBV2
j_gene: TRBJ2-5
d_gene: NA
CDR3nt: TGTGCCAGCAGTGCCAGGACCCAAGAGACCCAGTACTTC
CDR3aa: CASSARTQETQYF

abundance: NA
v_gene: TRBV5-6
j_gene: TRBJ1-1
d_gene: TRBD1
CDR3nt: TGTGCCAGCAGGGGACAGGTTATGAACACTGAAGCTTTCTTT
CDR3aa: CASRGQVMNTEAFF

abundance: once
v_gene: TRBV5-4
j_gene: TRBJ1-4
d_gene: TRBD1
CDR3nt: TGTGCCAGCAGCCTACAGGGGGCGGGTGAAAAACTGTTTTTT
CDR3aa: CASSLQGAGEKLFF

abundance: NA
v_gene: TRBV3-1/TRBV3-2
j_gene: TRBJ2-7
d_gene: TRBD1
CDR3nt: TGTGCCAGCAGCCTCGGACAGGCAGGTGTCGAGCAGTACTTC
CDR3aa: CASSLGQAGVEQYF

abundance: NA
v_gene: TRBV6-5
j_gene: TRBJ2-7
d_gene: NA
CDR3nt: TGTGCCAGCAGTCGGGACACACGCTACGAGCAGTACTTC
CDR3aa: CASSRDTRYEQYF

abundance: NA
v_gene: TRBV5-1
j_gene: TRBJ2-3
d_gene: TRBD2
CDR3nt: TGCGCCAGCAAGAGCGGGGGGGCCAAAGATACGCAGTATTTT
CDR3aa: CASKSGGAKDTQYF

abundance: NA
v_gene: TRBV5-1
j_gene: TRBJ2-6
d_gene: TRBD1
CDR3nt: TGCGCCAGCAGCTTGCCTCGGGACAGGACCTCTGGGGCCAACGTCCTGACTTTC
CDR3aa: CASSLPRDRTSGANVLTF

abundance: NA
v_gene: TRBV28
j_gene: TRBJ2-2
d_gene: NA
CDR3nt: TGTGCCAGCAAGGACACCGGGGAGCTGTTTTTT
CDR3aa: CASKDTGELFF

abundance: once
v_gene: TRBV3-1/TRBV3-2
j_gene: TRBJ2-3
d_gene: TRBD1
CDR3nt: TGTGCCAGCAGCGACAGGGGCACAGATACGCAGTATTTT
CDR3aa: CASSDRGTDTQYF

abundance: NA
v_gene: TRBV10-3
j_gene: TRBJ1-3
d_gene: TRBD1
CDR3nt: TGTGCCATCAGGGGACAGGGGACTGGAAACACCATATATTTT
CDR3aa: CAIRGQGTGNTIYF

abundance: NA
v_gene: TRBV3-1/TRBV3-2
j_gene: TRBJ2-5
d_gene: NA
CDR3nt: TGTGCCAGCAGCCAGTTTATGGGGGAGACCCAGTACTTC
CDR3aa: CASSQFMGETQYF

abundance: NA
v_gene: TRBV10-3
j_gene: TRBJ2-7
d_gene: NA
CDR3nt: TGTGCCATCAGTGAGTCCGAGAACGAGCAGTACTTC
CDR3aa: CAISESENEQYF

abundance: few
v_gene: TRBV7-9
j_gene: TRBJ1-1
d_gene: NA
CDR3nt: TGTGCCAGCAGCTTAGTAAGTCTGGAATGGGGATCTGAAGCTTTCTTT
CDR3aa: CASSLVSLEWGSEAFF

abundance: NA
v_gene: TRBV2
j_gene: TRBJ2-3
d_gene: NA
CDR3nt: TGTGCCAGCAGTGGGGACGGGGCCGATACGCAGTATTTT
CDR3aa: CASSGDGADTQYF

abundance: NA
v_gene: TRBV7-9
j_gene: TRBJ1-2
d_gene: NA
CDR3nt: TGTGCCAGCAGCCCCACGGGGAAAAGGGTCTATGGCTACACCTTC
CDR3aa: CASSPTGKRVYGYTF

abundance: NA
v_gene: TRBV2
j_gene: TRBJ2-1
d_gene: NA
CDR3nt: TGTGCCAGCAATGAACTAGACTACAATGAGCAGTTCTTC
CDR3aa: CASNELDYNEQFF

abundance: NA
v_gene: TRBV6-5
j_gene: TRBJ1-1
d_gene: NA
CDR3nt: TGTGCCAGCAGGAAAGGGGGGTGGGTTACTGAAGCTTTCTTT
CDR3aa: CASRKGGWVTEAFF

abundance: NA
v_gene: TRBV7-6
j_gene: TRBJ2-3
d_gene: TRBD2
CDR3nt: TGTGCCAGCAGCTTAGTTGGACTAGCGGGGGGGCCCAACGATACGCAGTATTTT
CDR3aa: CASSLVGLAGGPNDTQYF

abundance: NA
v_gene: TRBV3-1/TRBV3-2
j_gene: TRBJ1-2
d_gene: NA
CDR3nt: TGTGCCAGCAGCCAAGGCGCCGCTGGGGACTATGGCTACACCTTC
CDR3aa: CASSQGAAGDYGYTF

abundance: NA
v_gene: TRBV4-3
j_gene: TRBJ1-6
d_gene: TRBD1
CDR3nt: TGCGCCAGCAGCCAAGCTCTGGGACAGGGCAATTCACCCCTCCACTTT
CDR3aa: CASSQALGQGNSPLHF

abundance: NA
v_gene: TRBV6-2/TRBV6-3
j_gene: TRBJ1-2
d_gene: NA
CDR3nt: TGTGCCAGCAGTCCGCAATACCGCACAGGGTCCCACTATGGCTACACCTTC
CDR3aa: CASSPQYRTGSHYGYTF

abundance: NA
v_gene: TRBV7-3
j_gene: TRBJ2-5
d_gene: NA
CDR3nt: TGTGCCAGCAGCCCGATACCCAGGGGAGAGACCCAGTACTTC
CDR3aa: CASSPIPRGETQYF

abundance: NA
v_gene: TRBV18
j_gene: TRBJ2-1
d_gene: NA
CDR3nt: TGTGCCAGCTCACCACCCCAGGGGTTGTACAATGAGCAGTTCTTC
CDR3aa: CASSPPQGLYNEQFF

abundance: NA
v_gene: TRBV18
j_gene: TRBJ1-1
d_gene: TRBD1
CDR3nt: TGTGCCAGCTCGACAGGGACTAACACTGAAGCTTTCTTT
CDR3aa: CASSTGTNTEAFF

abundance: NA
v_gene: TRBV30
j_gene: TRBJ2-7
d_gene: NA
CDR3nt: TGTGCCTGGAGACCCGGACCCGGGATAGGAGAGCAGTACTTC
CDR3aa: CAWRPGPGIGEQYF

abundance: NA
v_gene: TRBV12-3/TRBV12-4
j_gene: TRBJ2-2
d_gene: NA
CDR3nt: TGTGCCTCTGAGGGGGTCTTTACAGGGGAGCTGTTTTTT
CDR3aa: CASEGVFTGELFF

abundance: few
v_gene: TRBV6-6
j_gene: TRBJ1-2
d_gene: NA
CDR3nt: TGTGCCACCATCCTAATGGGAGGATATGGAGGCTACACCTTC
CDR3aa: CATILMGGYGGYTF

abundance: NA
v_gene: TRBV7-6
j_gene: TRBJ2-7
d_gene: NA
CDR3nt: TGTGCCAGCAGCTTAGCGGGGGGCCTCTACGAGCAGTACTTC
CDR3aa: CASSLAGGLYEQYF

abundance: NA
v_gene: TRBV5-1
j_gene: TRBJ1-2
d_gene: NA
CDR3nt: TGCGCCAGCAGCTTGTTTCCAGAGTATGGCTACACCTTC
CDR3aa: CASSLFPEYGYTF

abundance: once
v_gene: TRBV5-6
j_gene: TRBJ1-1
d_gene: NA
CDR3nt: TGTGCCAGCAGACCTCGGGGATTGAACACTGAAGCTTTCTTT
CDR3aa: CASRPRGLNTEAFF

abundance: NA
v_gene: TRBV5-6
j_gene: TRBJ1-1
d_gene: NA
CDR3nt: TGTGCCAGCAGCTTCCCGACCCTGAACACTGAAGCTTTCTTT
CDR3aa: CASSFPTLNTEAFF

abundance: NA
v_gene: TRBV18
j_gene: TRBJ1-2
d_gene: NA
CDR3nt: TGTGCCAGCGGACCAGGAGGGGGGGCGACGGATGGCTACACCTTC
CDR3aa: CASGPGGGATDGYTF

abundance: NA
v_gene: TRBV19
j_gene: TRBJ1-2
d_gene: NA
CDR3nt: TGTGCCAGTAGTATTACCCTGAGTCTCCGGGGCTATGGCTACACCTTC
CDR3aa: CASSITLSLRGYGYTF

abundance: NA
v_gene: TRBV7-6
j_gene: TRBJ2-1
d_gene: NA
CDR3nt: TGTGCCAGCAGCTTAGAACAGGGACGGCGAAATGAGCAGTTCTTC
CDR3aa: CASSLEQGRRNEQFF